This T cell receptor (beta chain) is drawn from a study of vaccination and CD4 T cells after COVID-19. About the study: Post-vaccine specimens were obtained a median around 79 days after dose two (range 14 to 241).

General study results and limits: Median numbers of SARS-CoV-2-reactive clonotypes increased from approximately 21 to 38 (not a significant change).

TCRdb passed the PCR reads through MiXCR, listing each CDR3 protein once. The sample shows around 16,000 distinct CDR3 sequences, approximately 71% of them seen only once. CDR1 LNHNV and CDR2 YYDKDF come from the germline V gene (reference sequence). Trimming took 0 bases from V and 9 from J, leaving 12 bases between them. CDR3 size: 13 residues. The table lists this clonotype with a count of one. Antigen unknown. This sequence joins TRBV15 and TRBJ2-7, with D unresolved. This TCR came from a human donor who had recovered from COVID-19. Specimen: CD4+ T cells from blood, collected after SARS-CoV-2 vaccination. In DNA form, the CDR3 reads TGTGCCACCAGCAGAGAAGCCGTCGGCGGGCAGTACTTC. It encodes CATSREAVGGQYF.